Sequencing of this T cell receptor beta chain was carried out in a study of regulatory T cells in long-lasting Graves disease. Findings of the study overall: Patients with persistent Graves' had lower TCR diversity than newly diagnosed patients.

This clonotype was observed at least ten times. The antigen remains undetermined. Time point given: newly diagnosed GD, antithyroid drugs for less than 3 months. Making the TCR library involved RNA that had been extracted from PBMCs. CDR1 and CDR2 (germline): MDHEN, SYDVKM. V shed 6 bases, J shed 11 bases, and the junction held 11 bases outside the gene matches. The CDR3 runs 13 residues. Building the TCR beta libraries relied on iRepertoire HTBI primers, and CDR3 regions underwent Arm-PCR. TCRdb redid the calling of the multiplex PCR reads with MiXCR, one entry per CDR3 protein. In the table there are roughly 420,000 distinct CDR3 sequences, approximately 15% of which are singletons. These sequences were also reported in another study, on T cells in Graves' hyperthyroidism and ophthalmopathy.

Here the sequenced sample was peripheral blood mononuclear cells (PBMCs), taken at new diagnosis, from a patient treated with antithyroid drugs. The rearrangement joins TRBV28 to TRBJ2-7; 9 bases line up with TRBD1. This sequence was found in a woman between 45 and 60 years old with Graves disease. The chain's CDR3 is CASRTPTGQGKYF. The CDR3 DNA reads TGTGCCAGCAGGACACCGACTGGACAGGGGAAGTACTTC.